A single sample gave rise to the 18 T cell receptor beta chains below, sequenced in a study of blood T cells in healthy people across ages. A sample-barcoded 5' primer and a J-beta primer mix were used in a second PCR of roughly 7 to 11 cycles. TCRdb used MiXCR to reprocess the 5' RACE reads, holding one entry per CDR3 protein. Here the sample spans about 780,000 distinct CDR3 sequences, 20% to 30% being singletons. These sequences were also reported in another study, on T cells of mothers and their children.

Sequenced input: blood. All receptors come from a boy between 10 and 17 years old in good health.

This clonotype was found a few times. The chain couples TRBV5-1 to TRBJ2-5, with D possibly TRBD2 on 6 matching bases. The CDR3 is 14 residues long. The V gene lost 0 bases and the J gene lost 11 bases, with 17 bases spanning the gap. In germline, CDR1 is SGHRS, CDR2 YFSETQ. CDR3 sequence reads: CASSLEVGVREQYF. The CDR3 bases are TGCGCCAGCAGCTTGGAGGTAGGGGTCCGGGAGCAGTACTTC.

V usage is TRBV29-1 and J usage is TRBJ2-1, with no clear D. V was shortened by 4 bases and J by 13 bases, with 17 bases between the two germline ends. Germline CDR1 is SQVTM and CDR2 is ANQGSEA. This CDR3 is built from 12 residues. This CDR3 reads CSVGKETTLQFF. The CDR3 DNA sequence: TGCAGCGTTGGCAAAGAGACAACTTTACAGTTCTTC.

This clonotype was observed a few times. The rearrangement uses TRBV12-3 or TRBV12-4 and TRBJ2-5; 8 nucleotides line up with TRBD2. Germline trimming cut 6 bases from V and 6 bases from J; bases unmatched to any gene: 15. The CDR3 is 16 amino acids. The CDR3 bases are TGTGCCAGCAGCCCAGACTCGACTAGCGTTGGGAAGACCCAGTACTTC. Protein sequence: CASSPDSTSVGKTQYF.

This chain joins TRBV29-1 and TRBJ1-2; tentatively, D is TRBD1 (5 bases). The CDR3 contains 11 residues. Trimming cost V 5 bases and J 4 bases, with 8 bases left between them. From germline, CDR1 is SQVTM and CDR2 ANQGSEA. The CDR3 nucleotides read TGCAGCGTTATTGACAGCTATGGCTACACCTTC. This sequence encodes CSVIDSYGYTF. The full variable domain, rest sourced from reference TRBV29-1 and TRBJ1-2, is SAVISQKPSRDICQRGTSLTIQCQVDSQVTMMFWYRQQPGQSLTLIATANQGSEATYESGFVIDKFPISRPNLTFSTLTVSNMSPEDSSIYLCSVIDSYGYTFGSGTRLTVV.

The chain carries TRBV27 and TRBJ2-5; maybe TRBD1 (5 bases). CDR1 MNHEY and CDR2 SMNVEV come from the germline V gene (reference sequence). V lost 8 bases to trimming and J lost 4 bases, with 20 bases between them. This CDR3 comprises 15 residues. In nucleotides, the CDR3 is TGTGCCAGCTCCCCGGTCCGGCACCAGGGAGAGACCCAGTACTTC. Its translation is CASSPVRHQGETQYF.

Only a few counts were recorded for this clonotype. The chain joins TRBV7-8 to TRBJ1-4; D gene uncertain. Trimming took off 6 bases at V and 4 bases at J, with 12 bases between the two ends. In germline, CDR1 is SGHVS, CDR2 FQNEAQ. The CDR3 loop spans 14 amino acids. CDR3 nucleotide sequence: TGTGCCAGCAGACTCGGGCAGATTAATGAAAAACTGTTTTTT. The encoded protein is CASRLGQINEKLFF.

This clonotype has only a few counts. CDR3 nucleotides: TGTGCCAGCAGTGAAACCCGAGAGACCCAGTACTTC. Its translation: CASSETRETQYF. The chain carries TRBV6-1 and TRBJ2-5; unclear D gene. The CDR3 consists of 12 residues. Trimming removed 2 bases at V and 4 bases at J, with 5 bases between. From germline, CDR1 is MNHNS and CDR2 SASEGT.

The chain couples TRBV20-1 to TRBJ2-5; unclear D gene. The germline V gene has CDR1 DFQATT and CDR2 SNEGSKA (reference sequence). V was clipped by 3 bases and J by 5 bases, with 19 bases between them. This CDR3 is built from 15 residues. The DNA of the CDR3 is TGCAGTGCTAGTATCAAGTTAGGCAAGGGTGAGACCCAGTACTTC. Protein: CSASIKLGKGETQYF.

This clonotype appeared a few times. V usage is TRBV5-1 and J usage is TRBJ2-5, with 11 nucleotides matching TRBD2. The CDR3 runs 17 residues. Germline V gene lookup returns CDR1 SGHRS and CDR2 YFSETQ. The ends lost 0 bases at V and 4 bases at J; junction bases unmatched: 8. The CDR3 region is CASSLDSSGGARETQYF. The CDR3 bases are TGCGCCAGCAGCTTGGATAGTAGCGGGGGGGCCAGAGAGACCCAGTACTTC.

As to this clonotype: At one of its ends the junction is not consistent with the germline gene, which may arise from a read error. V usage is TRBV7-8 and J usage is TRBJ2-5, with D hard to call. Germline-derived CDR1 and CDR2 are SGHVS and FQNEAQ. The CDR3 has 16 amino acids. CDR3 coding DNA: TGTGCCAGCAGCTTAGCGCTGACGCCGAGCCAAGGGACCCAGTACTTC. It translates to CASSLALTPSQGTQYF.

This clonotype was seen more than once but under ten times. Its ends do not fully match the called genes, so a read error is possible. The chain links TRBV5-4 to TRBJ2-5, with TRBD1 matching 9 bases. Germline values: CDR1 SGHNT, CDR2 YYREEE (reference sequence). This CDR3 is built from 16 residues. The CDR3 reads CASSLGQGIVQETPYF. CDR3 sequence (DNA): TGTGCCAGCAGCCTAGGACAGGGGATCGTCCAAGAGACCCCGTACTTC.

This clonotype turned up a few times. The chain combines TRBV27 with TRBJ2-5; D ambiguous. CDR1 MNHEY and CDR2 SMNVEV come from the germline V gene (reference sequence). The V and J ends lost 0 bases and 5 bases respectively, with 16 bases between them. The CDR3 loop spans 16 amino acids. The CDR3 loop is CASSLSLPDLGETQYF. Written as DNA, the CDR3 is TGTGCCAGCAGTTTATCATTACCGGACCTGGGCGAGACCCAGTACTTC.

Only a few counts were recorded for this clonotype. The rearrangement uses TRBV5-4 and TRBJ2-2, with 7 positions matching TRBD1. CDR1 and CDR2 (germline): SGHNT, YYREEE (reference sequence). The CDR3 runs to 17 residues. The V gene end was trimmed by 4 bases and the J gene end by 4 bases; junction bases not matched to a gene: 13. The CDR3 nucleotides read TGTGCCAGCAGCCCAACCGGGACAGCGCAAGTCACCGGGGAGCTGTTTTTT. Amino acid sequence: CASSPTGTAQVTGELFF. Filled out from reference TRBV5-4 and TRBJ2-2, the complete variable domain reads ETGVTQSPTHLIKTRGQQVTLRCSSQSGHNTVSWYQQALGQGPQFIFQYYREEENGRGNFPPRFSGLQFPNYSSELNVNALELDDSALYLCASSPTGTAQVTGELFFGEGSRLTVL.

In this sample, this clonotype turned up a few times. The CDR3 here is CSASSLAGTGELFF. The CDR3 DNA is TGCAGTGCTAGCTCTCTAGCGGGCACCGGGGAGCTGTTTTTT. This chain uses TRBV20-1 with TRBJ2-2; 8 bases match TRBD2. Germline V lookup: CDR1 DFQATT, CDR2 SNEGSKA (reference sequence). V gave up 3 bases and J gave up 4 bases; unmatched junction bases: 4. This CDR3 comprises 14 residues.

The chain carries TRBV28 and TRBJ2-5; D perhaps matches TRBD1 (5 bases). V lost 8 bases and J lost 1, with 14 bases in between. CDR3 size: 14 residues. In germline, CDR1 is MDHEN, CDR2 SYDVKM. The chain's CDR3 is CASGPSDTQETQYF. CDR3 coding DNA: TGTGCCAGCGGCCCCTCGGACACCCAAGAGACCCAGTACTTC.

This chain connects TRBV28 to TRBJ2-1; D gene ambiguous. Germline V gene lookup returns CDR1 MDHEN and CDR2 SYDVKM. This CDR3 comprises 12 residues. The germline V and J ends were trimmed by 3 bases and 5 bases, with 5 bases remaining between them. The CDR3 reads CASSFQHNEQFF. In DNA, the CDR3 is TGTGCCAGCAGTTTTCAGCACAATGAGCAGTTCTTC.

The chain couples TRBV5-1 to TRBJ1-4, with a possible D match to TRBD1 (5 bases). This CDR3 spans 14 amino acids. Germline values: CDR1 SGHRS, CDR2 YFSETQ. Trimming pared 1 base from V and 5 bases from J, leaving 9 bases between. The CDR3 DNA is TGCGCCAGCAGCTTGAGTAGGGGAAATGAAAAACTGTTTTTT. Its protein product is CASSLSRGNEKLFF. Supplemented by reference TRBV5-1 and TRBJ1-4, the full variable domain reads KAGVTQTPRYLIKTRGQQVTLSCSPISGHRSVSWYQQTPGQGLQFLFEYFSETQRNKGNFPGRFSGRQFSNSRSEMNVSTLELGDSALYLCASSLSRGNEKLFFGSGTQLSVL.

This chain uses TRBV7-9 with TRBJ2-5, with D possibly matching TRBD1 (5 bases). TRBJ2-1 explains the end of the DNA better; the J call may be wrong. CDR1 and CDR2 from the germline V gene are SEHNR and FQNEAQ (reference sequence). This CDR3 region has 13 residues. The CDR3 here is CASSQTWGDEQFF. Written as DNA, the CDR3 is TGTGCCAGCAGCCAAACTTGGGGCGATGAGCAGTTCTTC.